These 8 T cell receptor beta chains came from one sample sequenced in a study of blood T cell repertoires in COVID-19. Measured with immunoSEQ multiplex PCR; TCRdb has only the in-frame clones, and not every one. Here the sample spans some 190,000 clones, 84% being singletons. The material sequenced was PBMCs or T cells enriched from blood (not recorded which). The receptors stem from a woman aged 25 to 39 who had been exposed to COVID-19.

This clone occurred a few times. V usage is TRBV6-5 and J usage is TRBJ2-1, with 7 bases identical to TRBD1. The CDR3 loop spans 14 amino acids. CDR1 and CDR2 from the germline V gene are MNHEY and SVGAGI. V lost 8 bases and J lost 6; bases outside the gene matches: 10. This chain's CDR3 is CASVISGGGNEQFF. The CDR3, as DNA: TGTGCCAGCGTTATTTCAGGGGGTGGCAATGAGCAGTTCTTC.

Here the CDR3 DNA reads TGCGCCGGAGCGACAGGGTATTCGGCAGATACGCAGTATTTT. Protein product: CAGATGYSADTQYF. The chain uses TRBV4-1 and TRBJ2-3; 7 bases map to TRBD1. With V trimmed by 11 bases and J by 4 bases, 12 bases remained unmatched. Germline-derived CDR1 and CDR2 are MGHRA and YSYEKL. The CDR3 runs 14 residues.

This clone was counted at least ten times. V gene TRBV2 combines with J gene TRBJ1-1, with a tentative D call TRBD1 (6 bases). The germline V gene has CDR1 SNHLY and CDR2 FYNNEI. Trimming took 7 bases from V and 4 from J, leaving 10 bases between them. The CDR3 has 12 amino acids. This CDR3 is CASTTGATEAFF. The CDR3 nucleotides read TGTGCCAGCACGACAGGCGCCACTGAAGCTTTCTTT.

The chain couples TRBV4-1 to TRBJ1-6; 7 nucleotides match TRBD1. J lost 9 bases, V lost 2 bases, and 1 base had no gene match. The germline gives CDR1 MGHRA, CDR2 YSYEKL. This CDR3 is built from 13 residues. The CDR3 DNA reads TGCGCCAGCAGCCAATGGGACAGTTCACCCCTCCACTTT. Amino acids: CASSQWDSSPLHF.

The chain joins TRBV6-5 to TRBJ1-1; 8 bases fit TRBD1. Trimming took 6 bases from V and 7 from J; bases not matched to a gene: 10. CDR3 length equals 14 residues. Germline V CDR1 and CDR2: MNHEY, SVGAGI. In DNA, the CDR3 is TGTGCCAGCAGGAGACAGGGGAGCGATCTTGAAGCTTTCTTT. Translating it yields CASRRQGSDLEAFF.

The chain carries TRBV7-9 and TRBJ1-1, with 10 bases fitting TRBD1. The CDR3 has 16 residues. Germline assignment: CDR1 SEHNR and CDR2 FQNEAQ (reference sequence). The J segment lost 1 base and the V segment lost 1 base, leaving 3 bases of the junction unmatched. The chain's CDR3 is CASSLETGGANTEAFF. The CDR3 DNA reads TGTGCCAGCAGCTTAGAGACAGGGGGCGCGAACACTGAAGCTTTCTTT.

With regard to this clone: It may be a read error: a sequence one base away is much more abundant. The CDR3 DNA reads TGTGCCAGCAGCTCCGGGACCGGGGAGCTGTTTTTT. It is translated as CASSSGTGELFF. V usage is TRBV7-3 and J usage is TRBJ2-2; D is unresolved. The CDR3 consists of 12 residues. Germline V gene sequence: CDR1 SGHTA, CDR2 FQGTGA. The ends were cut back, 4 bases at V and 5 bases at J, with 5 bases in the middle.

J is TRBJ2-3 and V is TRBV6-6, with D maybe TRBD2 (7 bases). Germline V lookup: CDR1 MNHNY, CDR2 SVGAGI (reference sequence). CDR3 length equals 15 residues. Deletions cut 2 bases from V and 4 bases from J, with 13 bases between. The CDR3 nucleotides read TGTGCCAGCAGTTACAGGCGGGGGCGGGCAGATACGCAGTATTTT. Protein product: CASSYRRGRADTQYF.